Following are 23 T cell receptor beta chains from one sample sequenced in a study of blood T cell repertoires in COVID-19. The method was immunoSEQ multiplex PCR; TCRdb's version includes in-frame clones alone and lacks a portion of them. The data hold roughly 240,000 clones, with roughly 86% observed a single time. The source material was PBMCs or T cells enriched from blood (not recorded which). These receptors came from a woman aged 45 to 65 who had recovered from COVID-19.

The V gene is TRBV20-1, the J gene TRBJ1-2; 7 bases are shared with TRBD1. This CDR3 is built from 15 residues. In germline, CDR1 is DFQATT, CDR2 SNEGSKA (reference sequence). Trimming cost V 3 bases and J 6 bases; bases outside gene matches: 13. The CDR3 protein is CSASQKQGYSDGYTF. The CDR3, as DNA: TGCAGTGCTAGTCAAAAACAGGGGTATTCCGATGGCTACACCTTC.

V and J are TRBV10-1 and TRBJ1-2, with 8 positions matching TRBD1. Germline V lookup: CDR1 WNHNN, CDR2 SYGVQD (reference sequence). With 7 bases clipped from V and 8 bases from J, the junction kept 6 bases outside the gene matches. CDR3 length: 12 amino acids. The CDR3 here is CASNRGTRGYTF. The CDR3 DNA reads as TGCGCCAGCAACAGGGGGACAAGGGGCTACACCTTC.

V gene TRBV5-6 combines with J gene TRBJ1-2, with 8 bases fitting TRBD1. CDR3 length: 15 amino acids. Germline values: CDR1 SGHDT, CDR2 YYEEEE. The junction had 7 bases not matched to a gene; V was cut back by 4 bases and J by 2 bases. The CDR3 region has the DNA TGTGCCAGCAGCCCGACAGGGGATATGAACTATGGCTACACCTTC. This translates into CASSPTGDMNYGYTF.

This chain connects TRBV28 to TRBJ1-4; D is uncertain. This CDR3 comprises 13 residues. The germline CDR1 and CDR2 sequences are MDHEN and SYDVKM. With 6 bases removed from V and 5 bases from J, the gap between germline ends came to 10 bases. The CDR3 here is CASSDRGNEKLFF. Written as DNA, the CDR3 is TGTGCCAGCAGCGATAGAGGGAATGAAAAACTGTTTTTT.

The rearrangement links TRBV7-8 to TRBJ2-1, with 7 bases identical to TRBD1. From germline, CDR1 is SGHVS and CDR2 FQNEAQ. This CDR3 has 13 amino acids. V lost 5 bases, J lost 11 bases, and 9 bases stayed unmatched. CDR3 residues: CASSIRTGQQQFF. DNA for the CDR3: TGTGCCAGCAGCATCCGGACAGGCCAACAGCAGTTCTTC.

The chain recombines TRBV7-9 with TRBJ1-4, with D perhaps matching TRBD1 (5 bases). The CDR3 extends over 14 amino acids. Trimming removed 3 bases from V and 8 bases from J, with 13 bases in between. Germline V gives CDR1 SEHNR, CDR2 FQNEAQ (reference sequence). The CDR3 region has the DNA TGTGCCAGCAGCTTGGCAGGGATGGGGGAAAAACTGTTTTTT. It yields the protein CASSLAGMGEKLFF.

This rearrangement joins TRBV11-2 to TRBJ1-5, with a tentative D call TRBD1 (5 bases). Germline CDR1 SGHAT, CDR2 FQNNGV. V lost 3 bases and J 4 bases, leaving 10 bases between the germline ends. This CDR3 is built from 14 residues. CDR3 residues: CASSLGLSNQPQHF. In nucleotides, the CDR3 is TGTGCCAGCAGCTTGGGACTCTCGAATCAGCCCCAGCATTTT.

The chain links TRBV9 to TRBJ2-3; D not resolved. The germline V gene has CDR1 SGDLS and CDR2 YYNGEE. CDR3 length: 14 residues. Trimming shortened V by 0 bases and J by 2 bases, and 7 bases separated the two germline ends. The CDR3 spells CASSVGQVTDTQYF. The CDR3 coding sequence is TGTGCCAGCAGCGTAGGGCAAGTCACAGATACGCAGTATTTT.

CDR3 nucleotides: TGTGCCAGCAGCTCAGGGGGCACTGAAGCTTTCTTT. It specifies CASSSGGTEAFF. The V gene is TRBV7-3, the J gene TRBJ1-1, with 7 bases lining up with TRBD1. CDR1 SGHTA and CDR2 FQGTGA come from the germline V gene. With V trimmed by 4 bases and J by 4 bases, 0 bases remained unmatched. The CDR3 has 12 residues.

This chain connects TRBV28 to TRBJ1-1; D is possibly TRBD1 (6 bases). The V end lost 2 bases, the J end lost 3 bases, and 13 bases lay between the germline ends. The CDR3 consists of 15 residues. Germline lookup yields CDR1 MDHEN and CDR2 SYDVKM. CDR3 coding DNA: TGTGCCAGCAGTTTAGCCACGGGACACCACACTGAAGCTTTCTTT. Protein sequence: CASSLATGHHTEAFF.

The CDR3 is CASSQDFAGSYRGEKLFF. Written as DNA, the CDR3 is TGCGCCAGCAGCCAAGATTTTGCAGGGTCTTACCGTGGAGAAAAACTGTTTTTT. The chain carries TRBV4-3 and TRBJ1-4, with D possibly being TRBD1 (5 bases). V lost 0 bases and J lost 8, with 22 bases in between. This CDR3 contains 18 residues. The germline V gene encodes CDR1 LGHNA and CDR2 YSLEER.

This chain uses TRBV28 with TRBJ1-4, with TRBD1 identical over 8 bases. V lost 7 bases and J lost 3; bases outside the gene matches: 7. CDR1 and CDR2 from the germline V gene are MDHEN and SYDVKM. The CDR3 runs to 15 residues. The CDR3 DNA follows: TGTGCCAGCAACACACAGGGGGATGCTAATGAAAAACTGTTTTTT. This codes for CASNTQGDANEKLFF.

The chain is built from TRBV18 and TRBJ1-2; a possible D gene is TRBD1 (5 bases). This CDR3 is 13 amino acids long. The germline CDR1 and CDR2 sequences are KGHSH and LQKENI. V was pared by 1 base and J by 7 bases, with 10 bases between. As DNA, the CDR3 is TGTGCCAGCTCACCACGGCAGGGTGGTGGCTACACCTTC. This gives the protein CASSPRQGGGYTF.

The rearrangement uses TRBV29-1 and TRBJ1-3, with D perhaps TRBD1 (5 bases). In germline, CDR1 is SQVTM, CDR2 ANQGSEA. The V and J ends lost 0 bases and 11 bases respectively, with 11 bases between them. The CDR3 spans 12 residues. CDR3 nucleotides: TGCAGCGTTGAAGATCTTAGGGGTTCCATATATTTT. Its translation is CSVEDLRGSIYF.

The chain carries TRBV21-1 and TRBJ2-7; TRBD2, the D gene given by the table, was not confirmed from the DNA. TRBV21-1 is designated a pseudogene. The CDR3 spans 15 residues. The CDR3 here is CASISYWSHLYEQYF. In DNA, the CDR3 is TGTGCCAGCATTAGCTACTGGTCGCACCTATACGAGCAGTACTTC.

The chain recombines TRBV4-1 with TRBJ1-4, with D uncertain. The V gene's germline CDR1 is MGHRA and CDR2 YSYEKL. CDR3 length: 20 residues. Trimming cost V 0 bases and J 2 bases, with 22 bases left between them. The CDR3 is CASSQDFSGLMSRTNEKLFF. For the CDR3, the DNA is TGCGCCAGCAGCCAAGATTTCTCAGGTCTGATGAGTAGGACTAATGAAAAACTGTTTTTT.

The DNA for the CDR3 is TGTGCCAGCAGCGCCGACAGGATTAGGGAAAAACTGTTTTTT. It is translated as CASSADRIREKLFF. The rearrangement uses TRBV6-5 and TRBJ1-4; a possible D gene is TRBD1 (6 bases). The CDR3 is made up of 14 amino acids. V dropped 6 bases and J dropped 8 bases, with 16 bases sitting between them. The germline V gene encodes CDR1 MNHEY and CDR2 SVGAGI.

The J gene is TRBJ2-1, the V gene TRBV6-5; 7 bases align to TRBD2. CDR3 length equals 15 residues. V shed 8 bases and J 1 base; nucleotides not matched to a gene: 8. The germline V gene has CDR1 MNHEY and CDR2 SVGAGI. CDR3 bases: TGTGCCAGCCTCGGCGGGAGTTTATCCTACAATGAGCAGTTCTTC. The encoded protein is CASLGGSLSYNEQFF.

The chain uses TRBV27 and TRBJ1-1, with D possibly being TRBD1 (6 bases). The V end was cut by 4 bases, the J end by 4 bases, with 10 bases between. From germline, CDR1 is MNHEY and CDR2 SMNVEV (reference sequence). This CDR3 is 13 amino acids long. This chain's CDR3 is CASSSRGSTEAFF. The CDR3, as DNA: TGTGCCAGCAGTTCCAGGGGATCCACTGAAGCTTTCTTT.

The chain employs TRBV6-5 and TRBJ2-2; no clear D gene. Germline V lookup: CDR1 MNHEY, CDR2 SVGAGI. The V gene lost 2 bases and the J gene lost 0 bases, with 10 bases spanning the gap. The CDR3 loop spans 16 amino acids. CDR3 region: CASSYEVLANTGELFF. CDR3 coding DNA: TGTGCCAGCAGTTACGAGGTCCTCGCGAACACCGGGGAGCTGTTTTTT.

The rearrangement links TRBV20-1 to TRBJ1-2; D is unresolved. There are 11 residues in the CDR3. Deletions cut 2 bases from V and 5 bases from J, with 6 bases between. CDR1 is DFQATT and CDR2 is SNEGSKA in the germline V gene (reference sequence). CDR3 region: CSARTGYGYTF. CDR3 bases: TGCAGTGCTAGAACCGGGTATGGCTACACCTTC.

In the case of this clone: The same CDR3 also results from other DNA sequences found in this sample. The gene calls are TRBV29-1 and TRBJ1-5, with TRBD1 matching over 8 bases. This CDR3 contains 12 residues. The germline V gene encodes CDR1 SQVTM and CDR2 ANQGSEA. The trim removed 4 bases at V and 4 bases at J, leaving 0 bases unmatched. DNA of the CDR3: TGCAGCGTTGGACAGGGGAATCAGCCCCAGCATTTT. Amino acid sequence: CSVGQGNQPQHF.

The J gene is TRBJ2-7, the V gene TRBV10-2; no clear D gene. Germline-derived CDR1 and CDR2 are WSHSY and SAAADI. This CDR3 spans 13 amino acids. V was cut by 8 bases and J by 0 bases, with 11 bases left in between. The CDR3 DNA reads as TGCGCCAGCCGGAGACCCGACTCCTACGAGCAGTACTTC. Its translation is CASRRPDSYEQYF.